This T cell receptor (beta chain) emerged from a study of control samples from healthy donors and cancer patients (dated by TCRdb to 2018 to 2020). From cysteine to phenylalanine, the CDR3 is 12 amino acids long. Only the CDR3 DNA is retained, 36 bases long and in frame from the first base. The germline ends are 6 bases apart after V is trimmed by 4 bases and J by 3 bases. The germline V gene encodes CDR1 KGHSH and CDR2 LQKENI. Details on this clone: Its antigen is currently not known. No much larger clonotype is one base removed from it; base qualities were not supplied.

Receptor amplification or capture employed the immunoSEQ multiplex PCR assay. The source is immuneACCESS, and TCRdb retained only in-frame sequences with V and J called. Part of the clones is not carried over; for the studies checked, unresolved V genes explain less than half of this, and the remainder is unexplained. Within this sample are more than 85,000 clones, with approximately 90% of them counted one time only. The top ten clones comprise 4% to 5.5% of the sample. Recombination joined TRBV18 with TRBJ2-5, with the D gene not confidently named. The TCR comes from a human donor in good health. The donor label of this sample is uncertain. What was sequenced was blood. The DNA reads TGTGCCAGCTCACGGCAGGAAGAGACCCAGTACTTC. This translates into CASSRQEETQYF.